This T cell receptor beta chain was recovered during a study of control samples from healthy donors and cancer patients. V was trimmed by 5 bases and J by 14 bases, leaving 20 bases between them. The CDR3 consists of 14 residues. Germline V gene lookup returns CDR1 SGHKS and CDR2 YYEKEE (reference sequence). Some clones are missing from TCRdb's copy, which holds only in-frame ones; the method was immunoSEQ multiplex PCR. The sample includes 35,000 to 45,000 clones, approximately 87% of them seen just once. This TCR was sampled from a man in his fifties or sixties in good health. The rearrangement uses TRBV5-5 and TRBJ1-6, with D perhaps matching TRBD1 (6 bases). Sequenced input: blood. The CDR3, as DNA: TGTGCCAGCAGTGCCGGGACATTGGGGATAGCCCTCCACTTT. This codes for CASSAGTLGIALHF.